These T cell receptor beta chains were read from a single sample in a study of cytomegalovirus exposure and HLA in healthy donors. Repertoires were generated with immunoSEQ multiplex PCR, while TCRdb's copy carries only in-frame clones and drops some. The table shows some 200,000 clones, with 70% to 80% occurring only once. Sequencing used PBMCs. The receptors were sampled from a woman aged 30 to 39 in good health and CMV-seropositive. The CDR3 runs from the conserved cysteine through the conserved F or W. The D gene is left open where the match is weak. The size entry is marked missing in some rows and otherwise reads once, few, many or a size class.

v_gene	abundance	d_gene	j_gene	len	CDR3nt	CDR3aa
TRBV2	few	.	TRBJ1-5	14	TGTGCCAGCAGTGACAGGGCGAGCAATCAGCCCCAGCATTTT	CASSDRASNQPQHF
TRBV5-4	.	TRBD1	TRBJ1-1	14	TGTGCCAGCTACCCGACAGGGGGCCTTGAAAGCGCTTTCTTT	CASYPTGGLESAFF
TRBV19	.	.	TRBJ2-7	15	TGTGCCAGTAGTATAAGGGCTAGCGCTTACTACGAGCAGTACTTC	CASSIRASAYYEQYF
TRBV27	.	TRBD1	TRBJ1-4	14	TGTGCCAGCAGTTTGGACAGGGGCTTTGAAAAACTGTTTTTT	CASSLDRGFEKLFF
TRBV15	.	.	TRBJ1-1	14	TGTGCCACCAGCAGCCACGGGGGGGGAACTGAAGCTTTCTTT	CATSSHGGGTEAFF
TRBV5-5	.	.	TRBJ1-4	15	TGTGCCAGCAGCCCGATTCGGGCCCCGGGAGAAAAACTGTTTTTT	CASSPIRAPGEKLFF
TRBV6-1	once	TRBD2	TRBJ2-5	14	TGTGCCAGCAGCAGACTAGCGGGAAAAGAGACCCAGTACTTC	CASSRLAGKETQYF
TRBV29-1	.	TRBD1	TRBJ1-5	13	TGCAGCGTTGGGACAGGGGCTAATCAGCCCCAGCATTTT	CSVGTGANQPQHF
TRBV10-3	.	.	TRBJ1-4	13	TGTGCCATCAGTGAGCGGGGAGGTGAAAAACTGTTTTTT	CAISERGGEKLFF
TRBV15	.	.	TRBJ2-1	15	TGTGCCACCAGCAGAGACGGCCGGGCCTACAATGAGCAGTTCTTC	CATSRDGRAYNEQFF
TRBV14	.	.	TRBJ2-5	13	TGTGCCAGCAGCCAGCGGGGAGGAGAGACCCAGTACTTC	CASSQRGGETQYF
TRBV6-5	.	.	TRBJ1-1	12	TGTGCCAGCAGTTACTCCGGGGCTGAAGCTTTCTTT	CASSYSGAEAFF